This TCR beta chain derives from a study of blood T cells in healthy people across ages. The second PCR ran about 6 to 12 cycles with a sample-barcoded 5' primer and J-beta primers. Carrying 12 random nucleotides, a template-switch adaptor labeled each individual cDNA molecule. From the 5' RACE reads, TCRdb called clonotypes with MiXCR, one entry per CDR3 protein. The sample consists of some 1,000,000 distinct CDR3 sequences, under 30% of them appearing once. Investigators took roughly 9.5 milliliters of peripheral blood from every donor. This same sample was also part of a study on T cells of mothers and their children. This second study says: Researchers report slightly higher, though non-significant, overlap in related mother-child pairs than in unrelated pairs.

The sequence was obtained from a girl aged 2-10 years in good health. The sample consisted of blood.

CDR3 bases: TGCGCCAGCAGCTTGCAGGGTTCAACTGGGGCCAACGTCCTGACTTTC. The encoded protein is CASSLQGSTGANVLTF. The V call is TRBV5-1, the J call TRBJ2-6; maybe TRBD1 (5 bases). Germline CDR1 and CDR2: SGHRS and YFSETQ. Deletions cut 1 base from V and 2 bases from J, with 10 bases between. The CDR3 sequence is 16 residues long.